Reported below is one T cell receptor (beta chain). Methods used by the authors: From reference gene primer amplification, estimates of nucleated cell counts were derived. Sequencing used immunoSEQ multiplex PCR; TCRdb keeps in-frame clones, though not all of them. Clone size and V and J calls were adopted from that table, with D and trimming inferred from the DNA. The sample has some 300,000 clones; roughly 89% are singletons. This record belongs to a study of blood T cell repertoires in COVID-19. Study summary: Sample material is recorded as cDNA or gDNA derived from T cells, B-cell-depleted T cells, or PBMCs.

CDR1 GTSNPN and CDR2 SVGIG come from the germline V gene (reference sequence). The ends were cut back, 0 bases at V and 4 bases at J, with 12 bases in the middle. There are 14 residues in the CDR3. Recruitment covered roughly 22 US areas and drew participants whose ages spanned roughly 18 to 100 years. Clinical history reported by participants formed the basis on which cohorts were assigned. Sequencing was carried out using PBMCs or T cells enriched from blood (not recorded which). The rearrangement joins TRBV30 to TRBJ1-2, with a weak D call TRBD1 (5 bases). This TCR was recovered from a woman aged 45-65 years who had been exposed to COVID-19. CDR3 DNA: TGTGCCTGGAGTGTACCCGCCAGGGCCTATGGCTACACCTTC. It yields the protein CAWSVPARAYGYTF.